This T cell receptor beta chain was sequenced in a study of T-cell reconstitution after alpha-beta-depleted transplantation in children. Findings and limits, study-wide: Diversity and T-cell counts at one year after transplant derived mostly from new T cells. About two months after transplant, alpha-beta T cells reportedly came from several hundred expanded graft clones. Where some patients showed high TCRbeta diversity at day 60, it came from recipient T cells and thymic progenitors that had survived.

V lost 6 bases and J 0 bases, leaving 11 bases between the germline ends. Per germline, CDR1 KGHSH and CDR2 LQKENI. CDR3 length equals 14 residues. There are many counts of this clonotype. Its antigen is not identified. It was with unique molecular identifiers that the TCRbeta library was prepared. TCRdb re-analysed the PCR reads in MiXCR, keeping a single row per CDR3 protein. Here the sample spans about 300,000 distinct CDR3 sequences, roughly 7.8% being singletons. The source is a female patient younger than 10 who had a stem cell transplant for Fanconi anemia, so the T cells may come from the graft donor. The chain uses TRBV18 and TRBJ1-1; D uncertain. This sample comprised peripheral blood, obtained 360 days after TCRalphabeta/CD19-depleted stem cell transplant. This CDR3 is CASSPRSLNTEAFF. CDR3 sequence (DNA): TGTGCCAGCTCCCCTCGCAGCCTGAACACTGAAGCTTTCTTT.